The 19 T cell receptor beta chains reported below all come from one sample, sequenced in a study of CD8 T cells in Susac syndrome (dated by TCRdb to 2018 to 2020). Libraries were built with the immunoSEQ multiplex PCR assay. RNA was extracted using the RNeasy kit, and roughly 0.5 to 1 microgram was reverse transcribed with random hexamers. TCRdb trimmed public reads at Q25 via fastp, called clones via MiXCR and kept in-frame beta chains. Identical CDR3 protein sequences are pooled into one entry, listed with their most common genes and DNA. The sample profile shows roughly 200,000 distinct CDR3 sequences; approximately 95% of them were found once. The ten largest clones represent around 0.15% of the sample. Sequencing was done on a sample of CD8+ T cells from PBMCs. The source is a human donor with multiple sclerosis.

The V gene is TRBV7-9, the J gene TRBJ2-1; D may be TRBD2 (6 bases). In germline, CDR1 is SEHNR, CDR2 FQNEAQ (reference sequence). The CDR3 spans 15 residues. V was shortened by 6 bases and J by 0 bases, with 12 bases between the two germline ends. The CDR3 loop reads CASSASVISYNEQFF. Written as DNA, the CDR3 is TGTGCCAGCAGTGCTAGCGTCATCTCCTACAATGAGCAGTTCTTC.

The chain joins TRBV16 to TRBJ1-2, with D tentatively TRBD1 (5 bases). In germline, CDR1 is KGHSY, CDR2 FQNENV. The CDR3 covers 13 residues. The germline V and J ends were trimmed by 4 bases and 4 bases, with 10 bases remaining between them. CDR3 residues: CASSPVGVYGYTF. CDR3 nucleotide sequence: TGTGCCAGCAGCCCGGTGGGGGTCTATGGCTACACCTTC.

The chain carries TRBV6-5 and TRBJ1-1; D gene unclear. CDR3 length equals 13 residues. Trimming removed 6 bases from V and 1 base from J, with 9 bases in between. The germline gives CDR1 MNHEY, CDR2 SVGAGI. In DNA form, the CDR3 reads TGTGCCAGCAGGTTAACCAGGAACACTGAAGCTTTCTTT. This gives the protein CASRLTRNTEAFF.

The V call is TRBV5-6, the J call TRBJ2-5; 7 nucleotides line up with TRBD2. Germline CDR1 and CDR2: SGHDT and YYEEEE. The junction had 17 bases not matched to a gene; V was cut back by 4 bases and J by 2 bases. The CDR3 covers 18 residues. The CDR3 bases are TGTGCCAGCAGCCCGAGGCCTTGGGCTAGCGGTAATCAAGAGACCCAGTACTTC. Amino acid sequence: CASSPRPWASGNQETQYF.

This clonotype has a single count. CDR3 region: CASGSSAEQYF. DNA of the CDR3: TGTGCCAGCGGATCCTCAGCCGAGCAGTACTTC. The rearrangement joins TRBV28 to TRBJ2-7; D is undetermined. Germline CDR1 reads MDHEN; CDR2 reads SYDVKM. Deletions cut 8 bases from V and 6 bases from J, with 11 bases between. The CDR3 sequence is 11 residues long.

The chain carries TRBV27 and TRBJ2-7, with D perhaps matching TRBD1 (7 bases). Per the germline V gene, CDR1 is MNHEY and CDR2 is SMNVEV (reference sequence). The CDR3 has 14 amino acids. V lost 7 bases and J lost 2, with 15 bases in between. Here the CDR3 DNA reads TGTGCCAGCACTCGGGCGGGGACAGCCTACGAGCAGTACTTC. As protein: CASTRAGTAYEQYF.

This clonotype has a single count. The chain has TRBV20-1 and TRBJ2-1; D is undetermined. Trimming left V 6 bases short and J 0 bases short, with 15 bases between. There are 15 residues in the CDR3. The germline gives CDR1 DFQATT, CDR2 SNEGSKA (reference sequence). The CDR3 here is CSAEGPILSYNEQFF. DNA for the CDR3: TGCAGTGCCGAAGGACCGATCCTCTCCTACAATGAGCAGTTCTTC.

CDR3 bases: TGCAGTGCTAGAGGGGGTTTCGAAGCCAACGTCCTGACTTTC. Its translation is CSARGGFEANVLTF. The chain links TRBV20-1 to TRBJ2-6; D is unclear. This CDR3 contains 14 residues. The V end was cut by 1 base, the J end by 7 bases, with 11 bases between. Germline V gene lookup returns CDR1 DFQATT and CDR2 SNEGSKA (reference sequence).

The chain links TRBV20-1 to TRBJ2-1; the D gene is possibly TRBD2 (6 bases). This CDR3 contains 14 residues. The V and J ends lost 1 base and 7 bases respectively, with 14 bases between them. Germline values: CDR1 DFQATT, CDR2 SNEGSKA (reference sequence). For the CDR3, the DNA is TGCAGTGCTAGAGTGGAGACTAGTTGGAATGAGCAGTTCTTC. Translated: CSARVETSWNEQFF.

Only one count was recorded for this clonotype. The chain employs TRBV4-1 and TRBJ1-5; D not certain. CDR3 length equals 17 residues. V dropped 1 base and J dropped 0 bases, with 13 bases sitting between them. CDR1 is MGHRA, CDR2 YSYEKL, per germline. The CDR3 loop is CASSQVTRTGSNQPQHF. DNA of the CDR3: TGCGCCAGCAGCCAAGTGACCAGGACCGGTAGCAATCAGCCCCAGCATTTT.

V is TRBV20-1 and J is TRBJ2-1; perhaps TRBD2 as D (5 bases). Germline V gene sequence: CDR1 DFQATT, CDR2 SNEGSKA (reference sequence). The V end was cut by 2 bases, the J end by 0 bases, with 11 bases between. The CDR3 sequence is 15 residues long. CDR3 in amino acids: CSARPGFSSYNEQFF. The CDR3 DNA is TGCAGTGCTAGACCGGGATTCAGCTCCTACAATGAGCAGTTCTTC.

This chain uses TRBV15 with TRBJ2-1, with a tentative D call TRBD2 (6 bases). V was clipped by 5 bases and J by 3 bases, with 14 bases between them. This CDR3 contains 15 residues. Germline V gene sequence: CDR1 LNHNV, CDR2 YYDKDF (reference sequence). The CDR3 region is CATSPGTDGYNEQFF. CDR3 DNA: TGTGCCACCAGCCCTGGGACTGATGGCTACAATGAGCAGTTCTTC.

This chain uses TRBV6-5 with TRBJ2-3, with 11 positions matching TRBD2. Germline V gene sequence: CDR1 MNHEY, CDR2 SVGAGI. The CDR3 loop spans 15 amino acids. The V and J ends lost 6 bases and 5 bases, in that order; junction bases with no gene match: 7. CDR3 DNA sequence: TGTGCCAGCAGGCGCGGGACTAGCGGAGGAGATACGCAGTATTTT. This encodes CASRRGTSGGDTQYF.

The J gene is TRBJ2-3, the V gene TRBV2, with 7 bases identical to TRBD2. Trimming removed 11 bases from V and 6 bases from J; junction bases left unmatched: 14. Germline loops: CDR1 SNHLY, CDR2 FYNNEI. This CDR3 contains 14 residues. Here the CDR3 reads CAVRLAAPTDTQYF. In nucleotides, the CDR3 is TGTGCCGTCCGACTAGCCGCCCCCACGGATACGCAGTATTTT.

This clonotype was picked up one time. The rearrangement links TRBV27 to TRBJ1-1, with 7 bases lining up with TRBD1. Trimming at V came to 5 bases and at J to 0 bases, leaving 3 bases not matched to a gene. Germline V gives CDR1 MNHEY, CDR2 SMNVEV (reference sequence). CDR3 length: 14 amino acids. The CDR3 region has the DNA TGTGCCAGCAGTATGGGACAGTTGAACACTGAAGCTTTCTTT. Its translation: CASSMGQLNTEAFF.

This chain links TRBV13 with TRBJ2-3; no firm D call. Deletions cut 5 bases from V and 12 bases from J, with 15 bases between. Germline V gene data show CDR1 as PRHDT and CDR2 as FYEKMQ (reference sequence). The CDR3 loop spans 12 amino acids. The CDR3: CASSPARALQYF. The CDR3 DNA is TGTGCCAGCAGCCCGGCGAGAGCCCTCCAGTATTTT.

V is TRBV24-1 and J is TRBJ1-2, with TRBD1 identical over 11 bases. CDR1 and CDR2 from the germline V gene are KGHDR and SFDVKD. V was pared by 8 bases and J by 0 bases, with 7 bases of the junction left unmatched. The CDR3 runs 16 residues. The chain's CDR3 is CATTGTGGPTNYGYTF. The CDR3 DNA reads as TGTGCCACCACCGGGACAGGGGGACCGACTAACTATGGCTACACCTTC.

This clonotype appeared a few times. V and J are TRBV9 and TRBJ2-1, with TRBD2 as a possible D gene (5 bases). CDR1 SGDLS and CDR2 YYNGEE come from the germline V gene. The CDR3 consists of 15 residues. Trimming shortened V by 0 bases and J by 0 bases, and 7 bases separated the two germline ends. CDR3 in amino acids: CASSVVGGSYNEQFF. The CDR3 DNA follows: TGTGCCAGCAGCGTAGTTGGAGGCTCCTACAATGAGCAGTTCTTC.

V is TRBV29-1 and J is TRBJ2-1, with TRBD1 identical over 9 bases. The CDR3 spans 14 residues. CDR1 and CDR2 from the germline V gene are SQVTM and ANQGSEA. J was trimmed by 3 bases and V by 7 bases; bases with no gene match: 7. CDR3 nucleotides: TGCAGCGCAACCGGGACAGGGAGCTACAATGAGCAGTTCTTC. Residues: CSATGTGSYNEQFF.